What follows are 12 T cell receptor beta chains derived from one specimen sequenced in a study of CD8 T cell repertoires and HIV-1 epitope variants. Which antigens these TCRs recognize remains unknown. Assay: immunoSEQ multiplex PCR; the TCRdb copy retains only in-frame clones and omits some. The sample consists of roughly 4,900 clones, approximately 70% of them appearing once. Sequencing was done on a sample of cultured CD8+ T cells derived from PBMCs. These receptors were taken from a male donor with HIV.

This clone has more than one count but fewer than ten. The V gene is TRBV5-4, the J gene TRBJ1-5, with D uncertain. Germline assignment: CDR1 SGHNT and CDR2 YYREEE (reference sequence). The CDR3 totals 14 residues. V lost 2 bases and J 0 bases, leaving 6 bases between the germline ends. This CDR3 is CASSFSGSNQPQHF. CDR3 coding DNA: TGTGCCAGCAGCTTTTCGGGTAGCAATCAGCCCCAGCATTTT.

As regards this clone: Other DNA sequences of this sample code for an identical CDR3. In DNA, the CDR3 is TGTGCCAGCAGATCTACAGGGGACTCCTACGAGCAGTACTTC. Protein product: CASRSTGDSYEQYF. The chain links TRBV27 to TRBJ2-7; the match to TRBD1 covers 7 bases. V shed 6 bases and J 0 bases; nucleotides not matched to a gene: 5. The CDR3 extends over 14 amino acids. CDR1 and CDR2 (germline): MNHEY, SMNVEV (reference sequence).

In this sample, this clone turned up a few times. This rearrangement joins TRBV5-4 to TRBJ2-7; D might be TRBD1 (7 bases). The CDR3 has 13 residues. The V end lost 2 bases, the J end lost 6 bases, and 12 bases lay between the germline ends. The germline V gene has CDR1 SGHNT and CDR2 YYREEE (reference sequence). In DNA, the CDR3 is TGTGCCAGCAGCTTCCAGGGGGGATCCGAGCAGTACTTC. Protein sequence: CASSFQGGSEQYF. The variable domain in full, with the rest retrieved from reference TRBV5-4 and TRBJ2-7, is ETGVTQSPTHLIKTRGQQVTLRCSSQSGHNTVSWYQQALGQGPQFIFQYYREEENGRGNFPPRFSGLQFPNYSSELNVNALELDDSALYLCASSFQGGSEQYFGPGTRLTVT.

The chain carries TRBV7-9 and TRBJ2-5; TRBD1 is a possible D gene (6 bases). The CDR3 has 15 amino acids. Germline-derived CDR1 and CDR2 are SEHNR and FQNEAQ (reference sequence). Deletions cut 5 bases from V and 5 bases from J, with 18 bases between. CDR3: CASSQPTQGIETQYF. CDR3 DNA sequence: TGTGCCAGCAGCCAACCTACCCAGGGGATCGAGACCCAGTACTTC.

The chain employs TRBV18 and TRBJ2-2; D ambiguous. Trimming removed 2 bases at V and 1 base at J, with 11 bases between. Germline values: CDR1 KGHSH, CDR2 LQKENI. This CDR3 spans 16 amino acids. The CDR3 sequence is CASSPSKTGNTGELFF. Here the CDR3 DNA reads TGTGCCAGCTCACCATCCAAGACTGGGAACACCGGGGAGCTGTTTTTT.

The rearrangement uses TRBV19 and TRBJ1-3; D unresolved. Germline V gene data show CDR1 as LNHDA and CDR2 as SQIVND (reference sequence). V was clipped by 4 bases and J by 4 bases, with 17 bases between them. CDR3 length equals 16 residues. The chain's CDR3 is CASSTPTADVGNTIYF. The CDR3 bases are TGTGCCAGTAGTACCCCAACAGCGGACGTCGGAAACACCATATATTTT.

The chain uses TRBV7-9 and TRBJ1-2; D might be TRBD1 (5 bases). Germline V gives CDR1 SEHNR, CDR2 FQNEAQ (reference sequence). CDR3 length equals 14 residues. Trimming cost V 0 bases and J 8 bases, with 13 bases left between them. CDR3 amino acids: CASSLASQGGGYTF. CDR3 coding DNA: TGTGCCAGCAGCTTAGCGAGCCAGGGAGGGGGCTACACCTTC.

The rearrangement uses TRBV27 and TRBJ2-3; 9 nucleotides align to TRBD1. Unmatched junction bases numbered 2, after V lost 2 bases and J lost 2 bases. The CDR3 consists of 15 residues. CDR1 and CDR2 (germline): MNHEY, SMNVEV (reference sequence). The CDR3 region is CASSLTGGNTDTQYF. The DNA for the CDR3 is TGTGCCAGCAGTTTAACAGGGGGCAACACAGATACGCAGTATTTT.

V and J are TRBV11-2 and TRBJ2-7; no firm D call. Trimming took off 4 bases at V and 1 base at J, with 17 bases between the two ends. Germline V gene sequence: CDR1 SGHAT, CDR2 FQNNGV. This CDR3 is 16 amino acids long. The CDR3 sequence: CASSSGNLGNSYEQYF. The CDR3 DNA reads TGTGCCAGCAGCTCGGGCAATCTTGGGAATTCCTACGAGCAGTACTTC.

V gene TRBV19 combines with J gene TRBJ2-7; TRBD1 matches at 10 bases. Trimming cost V 1 base and J 5 bases; bases outside gene matches: 8. Germline V gene data show CDR1 as LNHDA and CDR2 as SQIVND (reference sequence). The CDR3 sequence is 16 residues long. DNA for the CDR3: TGTGCCAGTAGTATAGCTCCGGGACAGGGGACCCACGAGCAGTACTTC. Amino acids: CASSIAPGQGTHEQYF. The full variable domain, rest sourced from reference TRBV19 and TRBJ2-7, is DGGITQSPKYLFRKEGQNVTLSCEQNLNHDAMYWYRQDPGQGLRLIYYSQIVNDFQKGDIAEGYSVSREKKESFPLTVTSAQKNPTAFYLCASSIAPGQGTHEQYFGPGTRLTVT.

Here the CDR3 DNA reads TGTGCCAGCAGCCCCTGGACTAGCCCCAATGAGCAGTTCTTC. Translated, it gives CASSPWTSPNEQFF. J is TRBJ2-1 and V is TRBV5-5; 8 positions match TRBD2. Germline trimming cut 4 bases from V and 6 bases from J; bases unmatched to any gene: 6. From germline, CDR1 is SGHKS and CDR2 YYEKEE (reference sequence). CDR3 length equals 14 residues.

This clone is medium-sized within its sample. The V and J genes are TRBV7-2 and TRBJ2-3, with unresolved D. CDR1 is SGHTA, CDR2 FQGNSA, per germline. Trimming left V 4 bases short and J 3 bases short, with 11 bases between. The CDR3 loop spans 14 amino acids. CDR3 nucleotides: TGTGCCAGCAGCTCCGTACTGGCGACAGATACGCAGTATTTT. As protein: CASSSVLATDTQYF.